Listed here are 19 T cell receptor beta chains from one sample, sequenced in a study of shared clonotypes between healthy human individuals. Here immunoSEQ multiplex PCR was the method, and the copy in TCRdb shows in-frame clones only, minus some. The sample carries hundreds of thousands of clones, 90% to 96% recorded once. Source material: naive CD4+ T cells sorted from blood. Subset specified: CD45RA+ positively selected. These receptors were taken from a woman in her twenties or thirties in good health.

The chain is built from TRBV28 and TRBJ2-5; D is tentatively TRBD1 or TRBD2 (5 bases each). The germline V gene has CDR1 MDHEN and CDR2 SYDVKM. Trimming pared 8 bases from V and 3 bases from J, leaving 16 bases between. The CDR3 loop spans 14 amino acids. CDR3 amino acids: CASLGAGWEETQYF. The DNA for the CDR3 is TGTGCCAGCCTCGGGGCAGGGTGGGAAGAGACCCAGTACTTC. Looking up the rest from reference TRBV28 and TRBJ2-5 gives the full variable domain: DVKVTQSSRYLVKRTGEKVFLECVQDMDHENMFWYRQDPGLGLRLIYFSYDVKMKEKGDIPEGYSVSREKKERFSLILESASTNQTSMYLCASLGAGWEETQYFGPGTRLLVL.

This rearrangement joins TRBV5-6 to TRBJ2-3, with 10 bases lining up with TRBD2. Germline V gives CDR1 SGHDT, CDR2 YYEEEE. The V segment lost 2 bases and the J segment 4 bases; nucleotides outside the gene matches: 4. The CDR3 is made up of 15 amino acids. CDR3 sequence (DNA): TGTGCCAGCAGCTTATGGACTAGCGGCCCAGATACGCAGTATTTT. Translation gives CASSLWTSGPDTQYF.

J is TRBJ2-1 and V is TRBV5-8; a possible D gene is TRBD1 (6 bases). Per germline, CDR1 SGHTS and CDR2 YDEGEE. The CDR3 is made up of 14 amino acids. V shed 0 bases and J shed 7 bases, with 11 bases lying between them. This chain's CDR3 is CASSLEQGSNEQFF. CDR3 coding DNA: TGTGCCAGCAGCTTGGAACAGGGAAGTAATGAGCAGTTCTTC. Filled out from reference TRBV5-8 and TRBJ2-1, the complete variable domain reads EAGVTQSPTHLIKTRGQQATLRCSPISGHTSVYWYQQALGLGLQFLLWYDEGEERNRGNFPPRFSGRQFPNYSSELNVNALELEDSALYLCASSLEQGSNEQFFGPGTRLTVL.

The chain carries TRBV2 and TRBJ2-5; 7 bases agree with TRBD2. V lost 7 bases and J lost 1; bases outside the gene matches: 3. The germline CDR1 and CDR2 sequences are SNHLY and FYNNEI. The CDR3 sequence is 13 residues long. CDR3 region: CASTSGPQETQYF. CDR3 coding DNA: TGTGCCAGCACTAGCGGCCCCCAAGAGACCCAGTACTTC.

The chain carries TRBV5-6 and TRBJ1-5; D is unresolved. This CDR3 contains 16 residues. The germline V gene has CDR1 SGHDT and CDR2 YYEEEE. V lost 1 base and J 3 bases, leaving 14 bases between the germline ends. The CDR3 loop is CASSLMGQVLNQPQHF. DNA for the CDR3: TGTGCCAGCAGCTTGATGGGTCAGGTCCTCAATCAGCCCCAGCATTTT.

This clone was detected only once. The chain combines TRBV10-3 with TRBJ2-1; 7 bases fit TRBD2. Germline loops: CDR1 ENHRY, CDR2 SYGVKD. This CDR3 comprises 14 residues. The V segment lost 6 bases and the J segment 9 bases; nucleotides outside the gene matches: 11. In DNA, the CDR3 is TGTGCCATCAGCTCGGCGGGAGATCTGGTTGAGCAGTTCTTC. Its protein is CAISSAGDLVEQFF.

The chain has TRBV5-1 and TRBJ2-2; D remains unclear. Trimming shortened V by 0 bases and J by 5 bases, and 14 bases separated the two germline ends. CDR1 and CDR2 (germline): SGHRS, YFSETQ. The length of the CDR3 is 16 residues. CDR3 nucleotide sequence: TGCGCCAGCAGCTTGGTGTCTGGGTTTGGGACCGGGGAGCTGTTTTTT. Amino acid sequence: CASSLVSGFGTGELFF.

J is TRBJ2-5 and V is TRBV19; D may match TRBD1 or TRBD2 (5 bases each). This CDR3 region has 14 residues. Trimming removed 4 bases from V and 6 bases from J, with 15 bases in between. Germline V gene lookup returns CDR1 LNHDA and CDR2 SQIVND (reference sequence). As DNA, the CDR3 is TGTGCCAGTAGTAACCGGGGACCTACAAAGACCCAGTACTTC. Translation gives CASSNRGPTKTQYF.

This sequence joins TRBV5-4 and TRBJ1-1; possible D gene TRBD1, 5 bases. Per germline, CDR1 SGHNT and CDR2 YYREEE (reference sequence). There are 14 residues in the CDR3. Trimming cost V 0 bases and J 5 bases, with 11 bases left between them. The CDR3 here is CASSLGRGRTEAFF. CDR3 in DNA: TGTGCCAGCAGCTTGGGTCGGGGGAGGACTGAAGCTTTCTTT.

This clone was picked up one time. The chain recombines TRBV9 with TRBJ2-7; 10 bases map to TRBD1. This CDR3 spans 15 amino acids. Looked up from germline, CDR1 is SGDLS and CDR2 is YYNGEE. The V and J ends lost 4 bases and 1 base, in that order; junction bases with no gene match: 5. CDR3 amino acids: CASSPRQGASYEQYF. CDR3 in DNA: TGTGCCAGCAGCCCAAGACAGGGGGCTTCCTACGAGCAGTACTTC.

This sequence joins TRBV5-1 and TRBJ2-1, with 13 bases that match TRBD2. The CDR3 has 15 residues. Germline values: CDR1 SGHRS, CDR2 YFSETQ. Trimming at V came to 3 bases and at J to 7 bases, leaving 4 bases not matched to a gene. The CDR3 sequence: CASSWTSGSLNEQFF. Written as DNA, the CDR3 is TGCGCCAGCAGCTGGACTAGCGGGAGCCTAAATGAGCAGTTCTTC.

The chain is built from TRBV19 and TRBJ2-7; 9 bases align to TRBD2. The J segment lost 1 base and the V segment lost 5 bases, leaving 3 bases of the junction unmatched. In germline, CDR1 is LNHDA, CDR2 SQIVND (reference sequence). The CDR3 has 14 residues. The CDR3 DNA reads TGTGCCAGTAGTGTACTAGCGGGTTCCTACGAGCAGTACTTC. This codes for CASSVLAGSYEQYF.

This chain connects TRBV5-1 to TRBJ2-1, with 9 positions matching TRBD2. This CDR3 contains 17 residues. CDR1 SGHRS and CDR2 YFSETQ come from the germline V gene. With 3 bases clipped from V and 6 bases from J, the junction kept 13 bases outside the gene matches. The CDR3 DNA follows: TGCGCCAGCAGCTCGACGGGGCGGCGGGAGGGTGGCAATGAGCAGTTCTTC. It is translated as CASSSTGRREGGNEQFF.

This clone was seen just once. The chain combines TRBV19 with TRBJ1-2; D is unresolved. CDR3 length: 15 amino acids. V was clipped by 3 bases and J by 2 bases, with 13 bases between them. CDR1 is LNHDA and CDR2 is SQIVND in the germline V gene (reference sequence). The CDR3 protein is CASSILGQENYGYTF. The CDR3 region has the DNA TGTGCCAGTAGTATTCTGGGCCAAGAGAACTATGGCTACACCTTC.

The chain uses TRBV6-5 and TRBJ2-7, with TRBD1 matching over 11 bases. The germline CDR1 and CDR2 sequences are MNHEY and SVGAGI. The CDR3 has 15 residues. V lost 5 bases, J lost 4 bases, and 7 bases stayed unmatched. CDR3 coding DNA: TGTGCCAGCAGTACTACCGGGACAGGGGGTTACGAGCAGTACTTC. Its protein product is CASSTTGTGGYEQYF.

V gene TRBV18 combines with J gene TRBJ1-2; weak D call: TRBD1 (5 bases). Germline loops: CDR1 KGHSH, CDR2 LQKENI. CDR3 size: 12 residues. Between the trimmed V and J ends, which lost 3 bases and 8 bases, there was a span of 10 bases. The CDR3 bases are TGTGCCAGCTCACCCCAGGGAGACGGCTACACCTTC. This sequence encodes CASSPQGDGYTF.

This rearrangement joins TRBV5-1 to TRBJ1-1; 8 bases align to TRBD1. Germline lookup yields CDR1 SGHRS and CDR2 YFSETQ. Losses at the gene ends were 2 bases for V and 0 bases for J; bases not matched to a gene: 6. The CDR3 length is 16 residues. The CDR3 DNA reads as TGCGCCAGCAGCTTACGACAGGGGTGGATGAACACTGAAGCTTTCTTT. Its translation is CASSLRQGWMNTEAFF.

The gene calls are TRBV14 and TRBJ2-6; D remains ambiguous. The germline V gene has CDR1 SGHDN and CDR2 FVKESK. The CDR3 extends over 14 amino acids. V gave up 4 bases and J gave up 0 bases, with 4 bases separating them. The CDR3 region has the DNA TGTGCCAGCAGCCGGTTCTCTGGGGCCAACGTCCTGACTTTC. It specifies CASSRFSGANVLTF.

The table lists this clone with a count of one. The chain uses TRBV27 and TRBJ1-1; 7 nucleotides agree with TRBD1. Germline V gives CDR1 MNHEY, CDR2 SMNVEV (reference sequence). This CDR3 has 13 amino acids. Germline trimming cut 2 bases from V and 5 bases from J; bases unmatched to any gene: 2. The CDR3 DNA reads TGTGCCAGCAGTTTACAGGGGGGGACTGAAGCTTTCTTT. This codes for CASSLQGGTEAFF.